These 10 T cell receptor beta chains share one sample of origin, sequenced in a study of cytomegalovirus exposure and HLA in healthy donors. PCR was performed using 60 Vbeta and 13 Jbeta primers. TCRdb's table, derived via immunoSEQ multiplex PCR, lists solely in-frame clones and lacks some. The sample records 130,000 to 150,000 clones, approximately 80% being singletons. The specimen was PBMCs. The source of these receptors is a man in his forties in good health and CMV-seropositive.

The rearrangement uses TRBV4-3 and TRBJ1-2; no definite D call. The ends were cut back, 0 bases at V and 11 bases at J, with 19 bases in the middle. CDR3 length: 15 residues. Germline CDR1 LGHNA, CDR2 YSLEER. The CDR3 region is CASSQDRSAGAYYTF. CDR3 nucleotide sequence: TGCGCCAGCAGCCAAGATCGAAGCGCGGGTGCCTATTACACCTTC.

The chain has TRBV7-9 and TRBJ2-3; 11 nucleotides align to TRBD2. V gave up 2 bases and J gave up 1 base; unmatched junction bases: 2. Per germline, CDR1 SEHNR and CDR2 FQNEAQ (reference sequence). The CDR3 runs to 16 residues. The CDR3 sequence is CASSLLGLAGTDTQYF. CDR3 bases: TGTGCCAGCAGCTTATTGGGACTAGCGGGCACAGATACGCAGTATTTT.

CDR3 bases: TGTGCCAGCTCACCGGGACAGGTTGGAGATACGCAGTATTTT. It codes for CASSPGQVGDTQYF. The V call is TRBV18, the J call TRBJ2-3; 8 bases fit TRBD1. The CDR3 has 14 residues. The germline V gene encodes CDR1 KGHSH and CDR2 LQKENI. The V and J ends lost 3 bases and 5 bases, in that order; junction bases with no gene match: 4.

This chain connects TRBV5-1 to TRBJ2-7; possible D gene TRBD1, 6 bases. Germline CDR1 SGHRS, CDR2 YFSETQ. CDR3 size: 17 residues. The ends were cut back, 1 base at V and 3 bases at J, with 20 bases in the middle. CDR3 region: CASSLRVVDRNFYEQYF. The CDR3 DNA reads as TGCGCCAGCAGCTTGCGAGTCGTTGACAGGAACTTCTACGAGCAGTACTTC.

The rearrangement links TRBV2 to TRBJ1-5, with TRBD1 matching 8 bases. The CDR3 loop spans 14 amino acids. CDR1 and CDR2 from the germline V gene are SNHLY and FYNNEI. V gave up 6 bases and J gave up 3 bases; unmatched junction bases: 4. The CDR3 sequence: CASSPGQANQPQHF. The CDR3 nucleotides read TGTGCCAGCAGCCCGGGACAGGCCAATCAGCCCCAGCATTTT.

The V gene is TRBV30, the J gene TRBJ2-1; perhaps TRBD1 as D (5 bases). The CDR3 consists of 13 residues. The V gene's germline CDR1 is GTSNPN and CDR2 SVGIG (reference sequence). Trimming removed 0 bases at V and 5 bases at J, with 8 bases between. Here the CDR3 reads CAWSVRRDNEQFF. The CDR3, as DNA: TGTGCCTGGAGTGTACGCAGGGACAATGAGCAGTTCTTC.

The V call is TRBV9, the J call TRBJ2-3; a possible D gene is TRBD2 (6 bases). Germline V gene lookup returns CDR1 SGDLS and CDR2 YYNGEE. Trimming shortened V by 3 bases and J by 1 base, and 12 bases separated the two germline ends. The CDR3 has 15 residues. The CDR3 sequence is CASSGFSGRTDTQYF. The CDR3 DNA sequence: TGTGCCAGCAGCGGATTTAGCGGCCGCACAGATACGCAGTATTTT.

The CDR3 DNA is TGTGCCAGTAGTATGTCCCAGGGTGGCAATCAGCCCCAGCATTTT. This translates into CASSMSQGGNQPQHF. The V and J genes are TRBV19 and TRBJ1-5, with D perhaps matching TRBD1 (5 bases). The CDR3 covers 15 residues. Germline CDR1 is LNHDA and CDR2 is SQIVND (reference sequence). V gave up 3 bases and J gave up 2 bases, with 11 bases separating them.

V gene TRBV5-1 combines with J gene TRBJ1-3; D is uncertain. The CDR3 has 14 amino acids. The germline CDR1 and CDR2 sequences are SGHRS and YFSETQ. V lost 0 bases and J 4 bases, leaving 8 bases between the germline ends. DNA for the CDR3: TGCGCCAGCAGCTTGGACCTAGCCGGAAACACCATATATTTT. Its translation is CASSLDLAGNTIYF.

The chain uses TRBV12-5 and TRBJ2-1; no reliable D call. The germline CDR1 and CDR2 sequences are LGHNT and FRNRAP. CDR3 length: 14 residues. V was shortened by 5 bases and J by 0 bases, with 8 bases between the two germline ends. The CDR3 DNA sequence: TGTGCTAGTGGTCCTCCGGGCTCCTACAATGAGCAGTTCTTC. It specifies CASGPPGSYNEQFF.